The table lists the clone carrying this T cell receptor (beta chain) with a few counts. Its target is not known. Using immunoSEQ multiplex PCR, the repertoire was profiled, and TCRdb retains in-frame clones only, with some absent. The repertoire has 490,000 or so clones, over 65% of them found once; the top ten carry 10% to 15%. This sample stems from a study of shared clonotypes between healthy human individuals. Whole-study findings and limits: With few donors, the genetic and exposure-history diversity represented was limited.

Trimming pared 0 bases from V and 7 bases from J, leaving 16 bases between. This CDR3 is 16 amino acids long. CDR1 and CDR2 from the germline V gene are MGHRA and YSYEKL. Donors were Caucasian adults residing in Nashville, Tennessee, USA. V usage is TRBV4-1 and J usage is TRBJ2-1; D may be TRBD1 (5 bases). The TCR sequence derives from a woman in her forties in good health. Some clones in this sample may be carry-over from other donors' samples. Specimen: PBMCs. The CDR3 nucleotides read TGCGCCAGCAGCCAAGAAGTGGCGTCAGGGCGAAATGAGCAGTTCTTC. This encodes CASSQEVASGRNEQFF.